The T cell receptor (beta chain) under discussion was sequenced for a study of T-cell memory formation after mild COVID-19. The germline V gene encodes CDR1 SEHNR and CDR2 FQNEAQ (reference sequence). There are 15 residues in the CDR3. V lost 1 base, J lost 4 bases, and 14 bases lay in between. TCRdb reprocessed the 5' RACE reads with MiXCR, giving one entry per CDR3 protein. The data contain approximately 500,000 distinct CDR3 sequences, approximately 23% of them singletons. Study-level points and caveats: In pre-infection memory, a portion of responding clones appeared, which suggested that cross-reactive memory joined. Confirmation was lacking for SARS-CoV-2 specificity of second-wave clones that peaked on day 37.

This clonotype was counted only a few times. Its specificity is unknown. The source of this sequence is an adult woman who had mild COVID-19 (a few samples of this study predate the infection). Cell type and time point are not known. Sample: PBMCs or a T cell subset sorted from them (not recorded which). The chain combines TRBV7-9 with TRBJ2-7, with D perhaps matching TRBD2 (5 bases). The CDR3 nucleotides are TGTGCCAGCAGCTTAGAGTCGGGGTCCCGTTACGAGCAGTACTTC. Amino acid sequence: CASSLESGSRYEQYF.